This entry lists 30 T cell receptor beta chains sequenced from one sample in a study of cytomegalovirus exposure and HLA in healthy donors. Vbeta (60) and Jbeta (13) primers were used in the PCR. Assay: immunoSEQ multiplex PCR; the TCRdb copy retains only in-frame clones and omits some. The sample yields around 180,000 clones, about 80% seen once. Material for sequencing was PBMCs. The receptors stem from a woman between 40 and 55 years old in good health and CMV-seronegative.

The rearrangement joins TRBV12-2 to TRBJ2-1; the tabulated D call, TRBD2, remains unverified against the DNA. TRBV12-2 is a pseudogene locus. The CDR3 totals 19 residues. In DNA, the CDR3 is TGTGCAAGTCGCTCCGGGGCGACTAGCGAGGGACGCTCCTACAATGAGCAGTTCTTC. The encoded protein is CASRSGATSEGRSYNEQFF.

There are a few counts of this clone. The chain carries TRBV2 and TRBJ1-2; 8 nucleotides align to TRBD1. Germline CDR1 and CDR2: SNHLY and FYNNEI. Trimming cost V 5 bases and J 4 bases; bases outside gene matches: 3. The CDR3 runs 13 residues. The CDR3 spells CASSKDRVYGYTF. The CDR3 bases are TGTGCCAGCAGTAAGGACAGGGTCTATGGCTACACCTTC.

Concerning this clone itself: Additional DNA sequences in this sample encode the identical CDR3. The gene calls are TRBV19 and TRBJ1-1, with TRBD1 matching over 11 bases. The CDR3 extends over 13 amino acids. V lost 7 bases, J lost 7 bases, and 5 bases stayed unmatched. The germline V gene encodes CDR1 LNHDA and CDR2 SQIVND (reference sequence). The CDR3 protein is CASTGDRGYEAFF. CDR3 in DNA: TGTGCCAGTACTGGGGACAGGGGGTATGAAGCTTTCTTT.

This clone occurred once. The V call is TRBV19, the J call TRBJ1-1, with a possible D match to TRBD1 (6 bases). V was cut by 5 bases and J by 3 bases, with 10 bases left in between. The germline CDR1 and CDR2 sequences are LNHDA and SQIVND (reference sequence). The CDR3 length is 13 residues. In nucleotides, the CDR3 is TGTGCCAGTAGTTCCCAGGGGTACACTGAAGCTTTCTTT. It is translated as CASSSQGYTEAFF.

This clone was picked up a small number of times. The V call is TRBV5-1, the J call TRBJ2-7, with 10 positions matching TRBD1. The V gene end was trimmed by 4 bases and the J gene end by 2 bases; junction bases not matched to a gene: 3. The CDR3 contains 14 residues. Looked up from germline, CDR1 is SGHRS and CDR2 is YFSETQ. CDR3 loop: CASSTGQGAYEQYF. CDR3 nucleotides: TGCGCCAGCAGCACAGGACAGGGGGCCTACGAGCAGTACTTC.

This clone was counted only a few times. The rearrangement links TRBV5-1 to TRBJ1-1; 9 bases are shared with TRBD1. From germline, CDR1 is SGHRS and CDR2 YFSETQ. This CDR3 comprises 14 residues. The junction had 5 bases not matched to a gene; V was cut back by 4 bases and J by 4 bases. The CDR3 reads CASSLTTGGTEAFF. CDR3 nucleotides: TGCGCCAGCAGCCTGACGACAGGGGGCACTGAAGCTTTCTTT.

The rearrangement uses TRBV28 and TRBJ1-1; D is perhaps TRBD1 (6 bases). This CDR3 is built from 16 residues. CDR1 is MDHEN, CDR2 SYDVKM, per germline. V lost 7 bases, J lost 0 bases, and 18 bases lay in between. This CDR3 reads CASTGTQGPMNTEAFF. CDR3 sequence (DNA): TGTGCCAGCACTGGGACACAGGGTCCCATGAACACTGAAGCTTTCTTT.

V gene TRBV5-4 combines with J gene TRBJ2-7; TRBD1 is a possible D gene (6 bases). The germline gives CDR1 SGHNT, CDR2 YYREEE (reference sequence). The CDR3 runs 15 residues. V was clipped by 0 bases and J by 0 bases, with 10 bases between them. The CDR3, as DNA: TGTGCCAGCAGCTTGGTCAGGGGCACCTCCTACGAGCAGTACTTC. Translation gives CASSLVRGTSYEQYF.

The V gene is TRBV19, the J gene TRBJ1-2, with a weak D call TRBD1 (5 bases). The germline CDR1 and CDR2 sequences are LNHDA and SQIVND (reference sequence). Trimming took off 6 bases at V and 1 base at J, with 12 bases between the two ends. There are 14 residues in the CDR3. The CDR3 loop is CASRSGGDNYGYTF. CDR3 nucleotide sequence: TGTGCCAGTAGGAGCGGGGGAGATAACTATGGCTACACCTTC.

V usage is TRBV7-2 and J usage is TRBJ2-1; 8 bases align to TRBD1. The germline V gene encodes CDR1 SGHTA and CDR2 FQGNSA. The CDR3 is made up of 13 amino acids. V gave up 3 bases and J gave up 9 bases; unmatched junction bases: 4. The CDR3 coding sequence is TGTGCCAGCAGCTTCCCAGGGACAGGTGAGCAGTTCTTC. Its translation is CASSFPGTGEQFF.

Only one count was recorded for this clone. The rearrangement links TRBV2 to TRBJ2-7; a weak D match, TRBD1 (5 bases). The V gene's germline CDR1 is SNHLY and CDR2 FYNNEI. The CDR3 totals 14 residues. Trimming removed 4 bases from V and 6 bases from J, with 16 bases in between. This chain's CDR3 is CASSAFYRSSEQYF. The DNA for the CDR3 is TGTGCCAGCAGTGCGTTTTACAGGTCTTCCGAGCAGTACTTC.

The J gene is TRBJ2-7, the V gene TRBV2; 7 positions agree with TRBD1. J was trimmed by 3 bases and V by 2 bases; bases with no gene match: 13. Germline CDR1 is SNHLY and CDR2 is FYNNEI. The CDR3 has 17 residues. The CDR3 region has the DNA TGTGCCAGCAGTGAAACCGTGACAGGGTTGGCCGTCTACGAGCAGTACTTC. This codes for CASSETVTGLAVYEQYF.

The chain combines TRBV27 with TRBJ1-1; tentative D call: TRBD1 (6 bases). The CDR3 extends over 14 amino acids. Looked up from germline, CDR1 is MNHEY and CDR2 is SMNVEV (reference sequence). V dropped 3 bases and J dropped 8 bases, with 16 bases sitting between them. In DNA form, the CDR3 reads TGTGCCAGCAGTTTGGCCTACAGGGCCCCGGAAGCTTTCTTT. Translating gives CASSLAYRAPEAFF.

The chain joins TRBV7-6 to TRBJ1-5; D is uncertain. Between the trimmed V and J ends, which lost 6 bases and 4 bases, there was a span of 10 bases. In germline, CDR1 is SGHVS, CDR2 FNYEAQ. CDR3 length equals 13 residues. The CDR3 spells CASSQTENQPQHF. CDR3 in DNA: TGTGCCAGCAGTCAGACGGAGAATCAGCCCCAGCATTTT.

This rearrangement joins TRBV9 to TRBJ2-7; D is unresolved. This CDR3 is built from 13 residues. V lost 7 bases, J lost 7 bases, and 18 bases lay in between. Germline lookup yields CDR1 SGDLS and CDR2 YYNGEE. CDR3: CASAALPSGEQYF. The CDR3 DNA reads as TGTGCCAGCGCCGCACTACCTTCGGGTGAGCAGTACTTC.

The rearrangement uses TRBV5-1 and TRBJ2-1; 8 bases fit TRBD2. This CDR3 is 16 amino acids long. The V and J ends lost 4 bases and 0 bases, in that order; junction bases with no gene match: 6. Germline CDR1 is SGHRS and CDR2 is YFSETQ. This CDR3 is CASSPGGAASYNEQFF. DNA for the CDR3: TGCGCCAGCAGCCCCGGGGGGGCGGCCTCCTACAATGAGCAGTTCTTC. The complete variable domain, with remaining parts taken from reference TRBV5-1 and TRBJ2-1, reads KAGVTQTPRYLIKTRGQQVTLSCSPISGHRSVSWYQQTPGQGLQFLFEYFSETQRNKGNFPGRFSGRQFSNSRSEMNVSTLELGDSALYLCASSPGGAASYNEQFFGPGTRLTVL.

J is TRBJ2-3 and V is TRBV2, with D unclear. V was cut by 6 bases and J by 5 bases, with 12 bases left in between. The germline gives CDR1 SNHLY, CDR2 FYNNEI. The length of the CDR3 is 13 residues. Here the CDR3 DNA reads TGTGCCAGCAGGGGTCTAGGCGGAGATACGCAGTATTTT. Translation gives CASRGLGGDTQYF. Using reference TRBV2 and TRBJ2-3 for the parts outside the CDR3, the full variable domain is EPEVTQTPSHQVTQMGQEVILRCVPISNHLYFYWYRQILGQKVEFLVSFYNNEISEKSEIFDDQFSVERPDGSNFTLKIRSTKLEDSAMYFCASRGLGGDTQYFGPGTRLTVL.

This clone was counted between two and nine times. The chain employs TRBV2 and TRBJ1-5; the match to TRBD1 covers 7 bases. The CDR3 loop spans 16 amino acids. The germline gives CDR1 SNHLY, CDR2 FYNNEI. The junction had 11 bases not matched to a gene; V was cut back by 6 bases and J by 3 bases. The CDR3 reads CASSPQTGFNNQPQHF. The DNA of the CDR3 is TGTGCCAGCAGCCCTCAGACAGGGTTTAACAATCAGCCCCAGCATTTT.

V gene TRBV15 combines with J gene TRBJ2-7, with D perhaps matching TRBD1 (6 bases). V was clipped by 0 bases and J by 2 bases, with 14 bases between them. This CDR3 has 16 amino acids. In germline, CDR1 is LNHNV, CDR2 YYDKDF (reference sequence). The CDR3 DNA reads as TGTGCCACCAGCAGAGAAACAACAGGGAAAACCTACGAGCAGTACTTC. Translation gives CATSRETTGKTYEQYF.

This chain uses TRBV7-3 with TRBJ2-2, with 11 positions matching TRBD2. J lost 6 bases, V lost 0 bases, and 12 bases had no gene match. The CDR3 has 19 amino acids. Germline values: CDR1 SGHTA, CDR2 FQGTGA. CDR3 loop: CASSLTFGPTSGKSGELFF. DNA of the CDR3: TGTGCCAGCAGCTTAACTTTTGGGCCGACTAGCGGGAAATCCGGGGAGCTGTTTTTT.

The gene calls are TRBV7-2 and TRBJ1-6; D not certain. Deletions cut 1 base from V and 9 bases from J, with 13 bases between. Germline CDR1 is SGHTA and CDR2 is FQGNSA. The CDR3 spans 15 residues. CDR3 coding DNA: TGTGCCAGCAGCTTAGTACTAGGGAGGAGTTCACCCCTCCACTTT. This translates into CASSLVLGRSSPLHF.

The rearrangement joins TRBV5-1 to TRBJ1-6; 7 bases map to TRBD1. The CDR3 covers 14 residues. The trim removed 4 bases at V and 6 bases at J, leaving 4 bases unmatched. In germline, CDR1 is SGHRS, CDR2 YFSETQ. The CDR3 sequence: CASSEGQTNSPLHF. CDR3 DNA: TGCGCCAGCAGCGAGGGACAGACTAATTCACCCCTCCACTTT.

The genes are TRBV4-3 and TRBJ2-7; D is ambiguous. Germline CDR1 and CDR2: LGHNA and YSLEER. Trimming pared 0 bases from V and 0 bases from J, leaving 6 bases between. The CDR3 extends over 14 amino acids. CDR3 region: CASSQDRNSYEQYF. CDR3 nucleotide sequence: TGCGCCAGCAGCCAAGACAGGAACTCCTACGAGCAGTACTTC.

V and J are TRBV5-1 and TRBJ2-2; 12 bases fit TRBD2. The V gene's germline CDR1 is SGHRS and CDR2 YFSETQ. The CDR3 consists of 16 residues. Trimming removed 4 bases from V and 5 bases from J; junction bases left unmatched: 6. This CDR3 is CASSQTSGGQTGELFF. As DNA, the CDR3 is TGCGCCAGCAGCCAAACTAGCGGGGGGCAAACCGGGGAGCTGTTTTTT.

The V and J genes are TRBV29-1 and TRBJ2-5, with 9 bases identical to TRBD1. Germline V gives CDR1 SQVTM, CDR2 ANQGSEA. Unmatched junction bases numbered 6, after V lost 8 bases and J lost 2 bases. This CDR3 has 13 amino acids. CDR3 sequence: CSTSGTGQETQYF. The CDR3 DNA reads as TGCAGCACCTCGGGGACAGGGCAAGAGACCCAGTACTTC.

Here the CDR3 DNA reads TGTGCCAGCAGTTACTCGATAGCAGAACTAATCTATGGCTACACCTTC. It yields the protein CASSYSIAELIYGYTF. The chain combines TRBV6-5 with TRBJ1-2; D is unclear. The CDR3 sequence is 16 residues long. Germline V gene lookup returns CDR1 MNHEY and CDR2 SVGAGI. The V end was cut by 0 bases, the J end by 4 bases, with 15 bases between.

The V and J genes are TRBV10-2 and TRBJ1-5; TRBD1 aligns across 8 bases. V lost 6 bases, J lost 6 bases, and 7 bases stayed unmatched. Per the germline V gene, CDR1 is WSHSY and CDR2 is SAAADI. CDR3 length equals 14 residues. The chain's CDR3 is CASRSQGGGQPQHF. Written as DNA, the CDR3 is TGCGCCAGCAGATCACAGGGGGGCGGTCAGCCCCAGCATTTT.

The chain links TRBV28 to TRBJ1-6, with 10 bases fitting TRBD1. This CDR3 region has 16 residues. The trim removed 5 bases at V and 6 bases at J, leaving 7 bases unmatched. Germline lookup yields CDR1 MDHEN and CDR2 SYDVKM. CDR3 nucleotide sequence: TGTGCCAGCAGTCTCGACAGGGGGCCGGGTAATTCACCCCTCCACTTT. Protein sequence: CASSLDRGPGNSPLHF.

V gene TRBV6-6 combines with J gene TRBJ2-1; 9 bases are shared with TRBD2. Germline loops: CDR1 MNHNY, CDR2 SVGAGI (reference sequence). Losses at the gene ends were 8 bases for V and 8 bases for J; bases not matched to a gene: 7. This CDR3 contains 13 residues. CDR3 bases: TGTGCCAGCGGGAGTAGCGGGAGTTATGAGCAGTTCTTC. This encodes CASGSSGSYEQFF.

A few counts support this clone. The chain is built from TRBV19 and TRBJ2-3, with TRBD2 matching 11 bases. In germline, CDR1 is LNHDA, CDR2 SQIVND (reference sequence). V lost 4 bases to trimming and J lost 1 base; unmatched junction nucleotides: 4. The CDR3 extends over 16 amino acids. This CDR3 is CASSTGTSGRTDTQYF. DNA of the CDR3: TGTGCCAGTAGTACCGGGACTAGCGGCCGCACAGATACGCAGTATTTT.